This is a list of T cell receptor beta chains from one sample in a study of shared clonotypes between healthy human individuals. Profiled with immunoSEQ multiplex PCR; TCRdb holds only in-frame clones, not every one. The sample includes about 600,000 clones, roughly 98% of them seen just once. Sequenced input: naive CD8+ T cells sorted from blood. The receptors stem from a man under 40 in good health. Each CDR3 is given with its conserved first and last residue. Fields, in order: J gene, V gene, CDR3 protein.

J: TRBJ2-1
V: TRBV9
CDR3: CASSVRLAPANEQFF

J: TRBJ2-4
V: TRBV5-1
CDR3: CASSFLAGEDKDIQYF

J: TRBJ2-2
V: TRBV7-9
CDR3: CASSPHSSPNTGELFF

J: TRBJ2-1
V: TRBV30
CDR3: CAWKRGQWSSYNEQFF

J: TRBJ2-7
V: TRBV29-1
CDR3: CSVPSGVNPYEQYF

J: TRBJ2-3
V: TRBV2
CDR3: CASSERQTTDTQYF

J: TRBJ2-7
V: TRBV4-1
CDR3: CASSLSGAGGRYEQYF

J: TRBJ1-2
V: TRBV5-4
CDR3: CASSLGDTLWLGYTF

J: TRBJ2-7
V: TRBV7-9
CDR3: CASSLVGAGPTYEQYF

J: TRBJ1-5
V: TRBV27
CDR3: CASSLFSNQPQHF

J: TRBJ1-2
V: TRBV5-5
CDR3: CASSLWPTETPNYGYTF

J: TRBJ1-1
V: TRBV4-1
CDR3: CASSRQGGTEAFF

J: TRBJ2-7
V: TRBV27
CDR3: CASSYKSSYEQYF

J: TRBJ2-7
V: TRBV29-1
CDR3: CSVVVFGGSYEQYF

J: TRBJ2-1
V: TRBV5-4
CDR3: CASSPRGGSEQFF

J: TRBJ2-5
V: TRBV5-1
CDR3: CASSKGKETQYF

J: TRBJ2-7
V: TRBV7-9
CDR3: CASTLKGRSGVGTYEQYF

J: TRBJ1-4
V: TRBV9
CDR3: CASSEGSGLNEKLFF

J: TRBJ2-1
V: TRBV29-1
CDR3: CSGRTLTGPRSYNEQFF

J: TRBJ2-7
V: TRBV9
CDR3: CASSQEGGYEQYF

J: TRBJ1-4
V: TRBV6-6
CDR3: CASRVGEKLFF

J: TRBJ2-7
V: TRBV5-6
CDR3: CASSPTSGGIYEQYF

J: TRBJ2-2
V: TRBV7-9
CDR3: CASSHRTSGNQAGELFF

J: TRBJ2-1
V: TRBV29-1
CDR3: CSVEGASGISYNEQFF

J: TRBJ2-5
V: TRBV7-9
CDR3: CASSLEVGGTETQYF

J: TRBJ1-1
V: TRBV29-1
CDR3: CSVPTTENTEAFF

J: TRBJ1-2
V: TRBV6-5
CDR3: CASGGDSRYGYTF

J: TRBJ1-1
V: TRBV6-5
CDR3: CASSAPLGYTEAFF

J: TRBJ2-3
V: TRBV29-1
CDR3: CSVCLGNTDTQYF

J: TRBJ2-6
V: TRBV2
CDR3: CASSEWEVSGANVLTF

J: TRBJ2-1
V: TRBV7-9
CDR3: CASRGVNEQFF

J: TRBJ2-7
V: TRBV2
CDR3: CASSEGQGPWGEQYF

J: TRBJ2-1
V: TRBV7-9
CDR3: CASSLTPGQSMGEQFF

J: TRBJ2-7
V: TRBV7-9
CDR3: CASSLERSFYEQYF

J: TRBJ2-1
V: TRBV29-1
CDR3: CSVELAEGSHYNEQFF

J: TRBJ2-3
V: TRBV4-1
CDR3: CASSQEDSGITDTQYF

J: TRBJ1-5
V: TRBV6-1
CDR3: CASSESGTGGIFWPHQPQHF

J: TRBJ2-3
V: TRBV29-1
CDR3: CSVDYQNTDTQYF

J: TRBJ2-4
V: TRBV19
CDR3: CASSISRRWYF

J: TRBJ1-1
V: TRBV25-1
CDR3: CASTGAEAFF

J: TRBJ2-3
V: TRBV9
CDR3: CASSARLADTQYF

J: TRBJ2-2
V: TRBV6-1
CDR3: CASSELAGGANTGELFF

J: TRBJ2-7
V: TRBV6-4
CDR3: CASSTLPGDEQYF